This T cell receptor beta chain originates from a study of CD8+ T cells in alopecia areata. V lost 1 base to trimming and J lost 5 bases, with 3 bases between them. There are 11 residues in the CDR3. The germline CDR1 and CDR2 sequences are SGHNT and YYREEE (reference sequence). The study, taken as a whole, reports: Many expanded lesional clones persisted in scalp and blood during tofacitinib treatment.

RNA extraction and reverse transcription yielded cDNA as sequencing template. The assay was immunoSEQ multiplex PCR, and TCRdb's table has in-frame clones only and misses some. Counted here are 120,000 or so clones, roughly 55% occurring once; the ten biggest clones make up 5.7%. A word on this clone: Antigen unknown.

Described treatment: oral pan-JAK inhibitor, 5-10 mg twice daily. Peripheral blood and lesional scalp punch biopsies came from alopecia areata patients. The V call is TRBV5-4, the J call TRBJ2-5, with D hard to call. This material consisted of CD4+ T cells sorted from blood, taken at week 4, from a patient treated with tofacitinib. The clonotype was recovered from a human donor with alopecia areata. CDR3 DNA sequence: TGTGCCAGCAGCTTGTCCGAGACCCAGTACTTC. It translates to CASSLSETQYF.